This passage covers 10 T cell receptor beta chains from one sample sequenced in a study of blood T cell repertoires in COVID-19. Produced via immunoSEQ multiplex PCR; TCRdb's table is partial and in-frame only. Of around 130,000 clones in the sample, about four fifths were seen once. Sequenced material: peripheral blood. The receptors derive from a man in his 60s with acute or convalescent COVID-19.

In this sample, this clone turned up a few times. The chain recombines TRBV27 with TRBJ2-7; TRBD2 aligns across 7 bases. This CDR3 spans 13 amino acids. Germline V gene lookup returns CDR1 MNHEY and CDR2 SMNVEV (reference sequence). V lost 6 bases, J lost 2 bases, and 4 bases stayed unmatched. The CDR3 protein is CASRTGGAYEQYF. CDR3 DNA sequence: TGTGCCAGCAGGACGGGGGGAGCCTACGAGCAGTACTTC.

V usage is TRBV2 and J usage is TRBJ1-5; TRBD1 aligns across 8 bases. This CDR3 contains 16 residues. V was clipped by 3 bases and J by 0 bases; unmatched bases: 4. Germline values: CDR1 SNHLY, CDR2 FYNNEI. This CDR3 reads CASSDGRGLSNQPQHF. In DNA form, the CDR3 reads TGTGCCAGCAGTGACGGCAGGGGGCTTAGCAATCAGCCCCAGCATTTT. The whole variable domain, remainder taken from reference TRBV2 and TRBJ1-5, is EPEVTQTPSHQVTQMGQEVILRCVPISNHLYFYWYRQILGQKVEFLVSFYNNEISEKSEIFDDQFSVERPDGSNFTLKIRSTKLEDSAMYFCASSDGRGLSNQPQHFGDGTRLSIL.

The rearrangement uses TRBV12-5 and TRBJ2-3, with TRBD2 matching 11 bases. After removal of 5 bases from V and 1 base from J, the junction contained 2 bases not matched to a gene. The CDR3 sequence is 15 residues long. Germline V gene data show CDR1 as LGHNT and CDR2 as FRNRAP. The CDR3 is CASGGGLAGTDTQYF. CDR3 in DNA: TGTGCTAGTGGTGGGGGACTAGCGGGCACAGATACGCAGTATTTT.

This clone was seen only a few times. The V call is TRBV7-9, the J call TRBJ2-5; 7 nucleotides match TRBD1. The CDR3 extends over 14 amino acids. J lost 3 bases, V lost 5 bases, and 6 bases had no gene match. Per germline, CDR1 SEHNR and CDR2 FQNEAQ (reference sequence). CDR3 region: CASSGDSRKETQYF. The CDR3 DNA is TGTGCCAGCAGCGGGGACAGCCGAAAAGAGACCCAGTACTTC.

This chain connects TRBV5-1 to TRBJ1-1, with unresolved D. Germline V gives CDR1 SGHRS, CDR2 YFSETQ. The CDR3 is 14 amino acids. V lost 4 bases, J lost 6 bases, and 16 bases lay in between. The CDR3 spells CASSLLPGRAEAFF. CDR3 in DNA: TGCGCCAGCAGCCTCCTTCCGGGTCGCGCTGAAGCTTTCTTT.

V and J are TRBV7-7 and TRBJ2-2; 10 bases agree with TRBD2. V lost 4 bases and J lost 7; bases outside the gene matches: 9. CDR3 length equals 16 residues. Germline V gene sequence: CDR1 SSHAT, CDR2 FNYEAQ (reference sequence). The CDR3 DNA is TGTGCCAGCAGCTCAGGCGCTAGCGGGGGTATCGGGGAGCTGTTTTTT. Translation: CASSSGASGGIGELFF.

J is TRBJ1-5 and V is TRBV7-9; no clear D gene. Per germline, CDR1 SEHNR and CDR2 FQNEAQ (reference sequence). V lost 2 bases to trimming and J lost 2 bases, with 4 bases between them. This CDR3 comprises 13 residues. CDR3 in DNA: TGTGCCAGCAGCTTACAGGGCAATCAGCCCCAGCATTTT. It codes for CASSLQGNQPQHF.

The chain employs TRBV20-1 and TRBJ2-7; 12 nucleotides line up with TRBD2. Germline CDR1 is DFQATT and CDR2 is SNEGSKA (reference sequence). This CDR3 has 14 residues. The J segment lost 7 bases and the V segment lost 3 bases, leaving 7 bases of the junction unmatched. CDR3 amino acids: CSASSLAGGGEQYF. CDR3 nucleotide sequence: TGCAGTGCTAGTAGTCTAGCGGGAGGGGGAGAGCAGTACTTC.

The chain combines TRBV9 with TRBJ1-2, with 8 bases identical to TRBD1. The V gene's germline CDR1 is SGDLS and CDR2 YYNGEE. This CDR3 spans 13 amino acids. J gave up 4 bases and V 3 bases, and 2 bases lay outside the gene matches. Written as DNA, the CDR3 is TGTGCCAGCAGCGGACAGGGGCGCTATGGCTACACCTTC. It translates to CASSGQGRYGYTF.

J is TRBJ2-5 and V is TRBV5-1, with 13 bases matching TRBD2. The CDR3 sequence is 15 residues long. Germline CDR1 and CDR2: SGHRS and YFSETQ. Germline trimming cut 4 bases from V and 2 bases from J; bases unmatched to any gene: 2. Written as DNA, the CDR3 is TGCGCCAGCAGCCGGGGACTAGCGGGACAAGAGACCCAGTACTTC. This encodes CASSRGLAGQETQYF.